The 12 T cell receptor beta chains presented below share a single source sample, sequenced in a study of blood T cells in healthy people across ages. PCR was performed a second time for about 7 to 12 cycles using a sample-barcoded 5' primer and a J-beta primer mix. One entry per CDR3 protein results from TCRdb running MiXCR on the 5' RACE reads. The profile shows approximately 1.5 million distinct CDR3 sequences, roughly two fifths of them singletons. The sample was blood. The receptors derive from a woman between 18 and 29 years old in good health.

J is TRBJ1-6 and V is TRBV12-3 or TRBV12-4; D not resolved. The ends were cut back, 3 bases at V and 7 bases at J, with 10 bases in the middle. The CDR3 spans 14 residues. CDR3 loop: CASSFRQENSPLHF. As DNA, the CDR3 is TGTGCCAGCAGTTTCAGGCAGGAAAATTCACCCCTCCACTTT.

This clonotype was recorded a few times. The chain links TRBV7-2 to TRBJ2-4; no firm D call. V lost 7 bases to trimming and J lost 0 bases, with 7 bases between them. The CDR3 extends over 13 amino acids. CDR1 and CDR2 from the germline V gene are SGHTA and FQGNSA. CDR3 bases: TGTGCCAGCACCGAGCTAGCCAAAAACATTCAGTACTTC. Amino acid sequence: CASTELAKNIQYF.

Details on this clonotype: A junction end diverges from the germline sequence, so it may reflect a read error. This chain connects TRBV4-1 to TRBJ1-2; D not resolved. The germline gives CDR1 MGHRA, CDR2 YSYEKL. This CDR3 has 13 residues. This CDR3 reads CASSQPSDGSYTF. The CDR3 DNA is TGCGCCAGTAGCCAACCCTCCGATGGGAGCTACACCTTC.

This clonotype was seen ten or more times. The rearrangement joins TRBV20-1 to TRBJ2-1; the D is unclear. The germline V gene has CDR1 DFQATT and CDR2 SNEGSKA (reference sequence). The germline V and J ends were trimmed by 2 bases and 3 bases, with 8 bases remaining between them. This CDR3 region has 13 residues. The CDR3: CSARLGIYNEQFF. As DNA, the CDR3 is TGCAGTGCTAGACTGGGCATCTACAATGAGCAGTTCTTC.

The CDR3 bases are TGCAGTGCTAGAGATATAGAGGACAGACCTAACTATGGCTACACCTTC. It codes for CSARDIEDRPNYGYTF. V gene TRBV20-1 combines with J gene TRBJ1-2, with D possibly matching TRBD1 (6 bases). This CDR3 has 16 amino acids. Germline CDR1 reads DFQATT; CDR2 reads SNEGSKA (reference sequence). Trimming stripped 0 bases from V and 0 bases from J, with 14 bases between.

This clonotype was counted only a few times. The chain uses TRBV28 and TRBJ2-7; D gene uncertain. The germline CDR1 and CDR2 sequences are MDHEN and SYDVKM. The CDR3 loop spans 17 amino acids. The V gene lost 5 bases and the J gene lost 0 bases, with 20 bases spanning the gap. CDR3 in DNA: TGTGCCAGCAGTATCAGCAGCACGGGCTCGAGCTCCTACGAGCAGTACTTC. Its translation: CASSISSTGSSSYEQYF.

The CDR3 nucleotides read TGTGCCAGCACCCAAAGGCGGGGACAGGGTTTCCGACCTGGAAACACCATATATTTT. It codes for CASTQRRGQGFRPGNTIYF. The J gene is TRBJ1-3, the V gene TRBV12-3 or TRBV12-4; 9 nucleotides match TRBD1. The J segment lost 2 bases and the V segment lost 7 bases, leaving 18 bases of the junction unmatched. The CDR3 runs to 19 residues.

The chain joins TRBV6-5 to TRBJ1-3; no clear D. CDR1 is MNHEY and CDR2 is SVGAGI in the germline V gene. V was pared by 6 bases and J by 0 bases, with 15 bases between. The CDR3 consists of 16 residues. CDR3 in amino acids: CASSPVSRSSGNTIYF. For the CDR3, the DNA is TGTGCCAGCAGCCCCGTTTCTCGGAGCTCTGGAAACACCATATATTTT.

In regard to this clonotype: One end of the junction fails to match germline, which may point to a read error. The rearrangement links TRBV30 to TRBJ1-2; D possibly corresponds to TRBD1 (5 bases). Germline lookup yields CDR1 GTSNPN and CDR2 SVGIG (reference sequence). The CDR3 contains 12 residues. The CDR3 sequence is CAWSGQGYGDTF. CDR3 coding DNA: TGTGCCTGGAGTGGGCAGGGCTATGGCGACACCTTC.

CDR3 nucleotide sequence: TGCAACACCGGGGAGCTGTTTTTT. Translated: CNTGELFF. This rearrangement joins TRBV20-1 to TRBJ2-2; unclear D gene. The germline gives CDR1 DFQATT, CDR2 SNEGSKA (reference sequence). The CDR3 length is 8 residues.

This clonotype was detected only once. The chain recombines TRBV9 with TRBJ2-5, with 11 bases identical to TRBD2. The CDR3 consists of 15 residues. Germline values: CDR1 SGDLS, CDR2 YYNGEE. V shed 3 bases, J shed 11 bases, and the junction held 12 bases outside the gene matches. CDR3: CASSETSGSTNEQYF. Written as DNA, the CDR3 is TGTGCCAGCAGCGAAACTAGCGGGAGCACTAATGAGCAGTACTTC. The entire variable domain, with the rest obtained from reference TRBV9 and TRBJ2-5, is as follows: DSGVTQTPKHLITATGQRVTLRCSPRSGDLSVYWYQQSLDQGLQFLIQYYNGEERAKGNILERFSAQQFPDLHSELNLSSLELGDSALYFCASSETSGSTNEQYFGPGTRLLVL.

In this sample, this clonotype turned up a few times. The J gene is TRBJ2-3, the V gene TRBV9, with 8 bases lining up with TRBD2. There are 17 residues in the CDR3. J gave up 2 bases and V 3 bases, and 11 bases lay outside the gene matches. Per the germline V gene, CDR1 is SGDLS and CDR2 is YYNGEE. The CDR3 loop is CASSAPRKAGATDTQYF. The CDR3 coding sequence is TGTGCCAGCAGCGCCCCGAGAAAAGCGGGGGCCACAGATACGCAGTATTTT.